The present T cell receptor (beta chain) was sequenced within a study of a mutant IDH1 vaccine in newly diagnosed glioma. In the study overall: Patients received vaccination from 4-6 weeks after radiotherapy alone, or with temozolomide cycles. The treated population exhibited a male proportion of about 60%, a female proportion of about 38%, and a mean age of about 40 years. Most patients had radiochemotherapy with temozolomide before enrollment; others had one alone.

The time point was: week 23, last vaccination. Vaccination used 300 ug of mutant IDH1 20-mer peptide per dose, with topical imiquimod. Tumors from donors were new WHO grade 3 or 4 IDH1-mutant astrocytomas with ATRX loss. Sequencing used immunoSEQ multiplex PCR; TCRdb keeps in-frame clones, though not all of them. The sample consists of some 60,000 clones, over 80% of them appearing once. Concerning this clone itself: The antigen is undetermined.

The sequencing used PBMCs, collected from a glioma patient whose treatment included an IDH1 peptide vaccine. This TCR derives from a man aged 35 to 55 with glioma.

CDR3 sequence reads: CAWLSAGEGNSPLHF. The CDR3 DNA sequence: TGTGCCTGGCTAAGCGCAGGGGAGGGGAATTCACCCCTCCACTTT. This chain connects TRBV30 to TRBJ1-6; TRBD1 might be the D (6 bases). The germline V and J ends were trimmed by 5 bases and 7 bases, with 18 bases remaining between them. CDR1 is GTSNPN, CDR2 SVGIG, per germline (reference sequence). The CDR3 runs 15 residues.